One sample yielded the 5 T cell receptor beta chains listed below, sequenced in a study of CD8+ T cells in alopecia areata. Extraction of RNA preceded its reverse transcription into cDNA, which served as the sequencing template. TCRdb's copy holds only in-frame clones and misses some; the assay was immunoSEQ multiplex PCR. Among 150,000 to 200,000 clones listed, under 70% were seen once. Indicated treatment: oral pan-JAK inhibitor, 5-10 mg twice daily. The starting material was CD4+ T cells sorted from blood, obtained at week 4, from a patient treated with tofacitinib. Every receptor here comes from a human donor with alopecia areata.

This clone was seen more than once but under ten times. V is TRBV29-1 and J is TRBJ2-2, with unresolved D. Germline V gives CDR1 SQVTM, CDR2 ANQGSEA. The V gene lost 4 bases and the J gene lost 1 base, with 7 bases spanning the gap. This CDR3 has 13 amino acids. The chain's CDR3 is CSVVYGNTGELFF. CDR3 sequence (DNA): TGCAGCGTTGTTTACGGGAACACCGGGGAGCTGTTTTTT.

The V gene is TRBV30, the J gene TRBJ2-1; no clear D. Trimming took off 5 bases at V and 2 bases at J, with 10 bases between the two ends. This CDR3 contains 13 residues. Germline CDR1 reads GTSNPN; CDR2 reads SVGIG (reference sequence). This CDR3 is CAWGENAYNEQFF. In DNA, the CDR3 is TGTGCCTGGGGAGAGAACGCCTACAATGAGCAGTTCTTC.

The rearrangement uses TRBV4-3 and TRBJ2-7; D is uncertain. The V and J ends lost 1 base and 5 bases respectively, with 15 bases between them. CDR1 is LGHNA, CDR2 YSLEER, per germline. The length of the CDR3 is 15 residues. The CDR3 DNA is TGCGCCAGCAGCCAAGTCACCTTAGGCCCCCACGAGCAGTACTTC. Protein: CASSQVTLGPHEQYF.

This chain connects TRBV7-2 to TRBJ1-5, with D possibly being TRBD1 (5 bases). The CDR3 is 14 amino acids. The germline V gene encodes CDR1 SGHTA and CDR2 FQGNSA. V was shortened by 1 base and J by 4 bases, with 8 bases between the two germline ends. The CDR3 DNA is TGTGCCAGCAGCTTAGACAGGCGGAATCAGCCCCAGCATTTT. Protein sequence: CASSLDRRNQPQHF.

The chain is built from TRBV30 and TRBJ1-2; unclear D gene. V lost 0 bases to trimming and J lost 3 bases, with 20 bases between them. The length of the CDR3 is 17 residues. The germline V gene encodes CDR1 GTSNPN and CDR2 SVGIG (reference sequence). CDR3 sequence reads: CAWSVGPGRPAYYGYTF. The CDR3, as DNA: TGTGCCTGGAGTGTAGGGCCAGGCCGACCCGCTTACTATGGCTACACCTTC. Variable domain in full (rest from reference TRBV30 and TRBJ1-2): SQTIHQWPATLVQPVGSPLSLECTVEGTSNPNLYWYRQAAGRGLQLLFYSVGIGQISSEVPQNLSASRPQDRQFILSSKKLLLSDSGFYLCAWSVGPGRPAYYGYTFGSGTRLTVV.